The 6 T cell receptor beta chains given below trace back to one sample, sequenced in a study of T-cell memory formation after mild COVID-19. TCRdb called the 5' RACE reads again in MiXCR, with one record for every CDR3 protein. Among about 470,000 distinct CDR3 sequences listed, 20% to 30% were seen once. Specimen: PBMCs or a T cell subset sorted from them (not recorded which). The receptors originated from an adult woman who had mild COVID-19 (a few samples of this study predate the infection). Cell type and time point are not known.

The chain couples TRBV29-1 to TRBJ1-1; D not certain. Trimming cost V 3 bases and J 1 base, with 6 bases left between them. CDR1 and CDR2 from the germline V gene are SQVTM and ANQGSEA. This CDR3 is built from 12 residues. The CDR3 region is CSVDGRNTEAFF. The CDR3 DNA reads TGCAGCGTTGACGGCAGGAACACTGAAGCTTTCTTT.

For the CDR3, the DNA is TGCGCCAGCAGCCAAGAGCGGGTGGGCACAGATACGCAGTATTTT. Its translation is CASSQERVGTDTQYF. The chain employs TRBV4-1 and TRBJ2-3; a weak D match, TRBD2 (5 bases). CDR3 length: 15 amino acids. Germline loops: CDR1 MGHRA, CDR2 YSYEKL. Trimming cost V 0 bases and J 1 base, with 8 bases left between them.

This clonotype was observed a handful of times. The chain carries TRBV29-1 and TRBJ1-2, with TRBD1 as a possible D gene (5 bases). Germline CDR1 reads SQVTM; CDR2 reads ANQGSEA. With 3 bases removed from V and 4 bases from J, the gap between germline ends came to 9 bases. The CDR3 length is 12 residues. CDR3 loop: CSVDNQGYGYTF. CDR3 DNA: TGCAGCGTTGATAATCAGGGCTATGGCTACACCTTC.

V usage is TRBV29-1 and J usage is TRBJ2-7; D perhaps matches TRBD1 (6 bases). Germline lookup yields CDR1 SQVTM and CDR2 ANQGSEA. The CDR3 covers 11 residues. Trimming cost V 7 bases and J 3 bases, with 10 bases left between them. The CDR3: CSGEQGYEQYF. As DNA, the CDR3 is TGCAGCGGGGAACAGGGCTACGAGCAGTACTTC.

This clonotype was seen a handful of times. The chain joins TRBV20-1 to TRBJ2-7, with 12 bases identical to TRBD2. The CDR3 has 13 residues. Germline V gene sequence: CDR1 DFQATT, CDR2 SNEGSKA (reference sequence). J was trimmed by 4 bases and V by 6 bases; bases with no gene match: 4. This CDR3 is CSARLAGEYEQYF. CDR3 nucleotides: TGCAGTGCCAGACTAGCGGGAGAGTACGAGCAGTACTTC.

V usage is TRBV15 and J usage is TRBJ1-2; 9 nucleotides align to TRBD1. The germline gives CDR1 LNHNV, CDR2 YYDKDF (reference sequence). The junction had 9 bases not matched to a gene; V was cut back by 0 bases and J by 4 bases. The CDR3 is made up of 17 amino acids. As DNA, the CDR3 is TGTGCCACCAGCAGAGATGGCACAGGGGGCCTTTTCTATGGCTACACCTTC. Protein: CATSRDGTGGLFYGYTF.